Below, 5 T cell receptor beta chains from the same sample are listed, as sequenced in a study of yellow fever vaccine responses in identical twins. TCRdb passed the RT-PCR reads through MiXCR, listing each CDR3 protein once. This sample has 30,000 to 40,000 distinct CDR3 sequences; more than 50% occur once, and the top ten carry more than 3.5%. Sample: T cells from blood (PBMCs), unsorted or a sorted subset (not recorded which), taken before or after yellow fever vaccination (not recorded which). These receptors came from a young woman who received the yellow fever vaccine.

This clonotype was seen only a few times. V gene TRBV20-1 combines with J gene TRBJ2-3, with D tentatively TRBD2 (5 bases). V was cut by 4 bases and J by 1 base, with 6 bases left in between. Germline V gives CDR1 DFQATT, CDR2 SNEGSKA (reference sequence). The CDR3 extends over 12 amino acids. The CDR3 nucleotides read TGCAGTGCTAAGAGGGGCACAGATACGCAGTATTTT. Protein: CSAKRGTDTQYF.

This chain links TRBV11-2 with TRBJ2-2, with D perhaps matching TRBD2 (6 bases). Per the germline V gene, CDR1 is SGHAT and CDR2 is FQNNGV. This CDR3 is built from 16 residues. V lost 5 bases and J 4 bases, leaving 17 bases between the germline ends. The CDR3: CASSPLTGEFTGELFF. Written as DNA, the CDR3 is TGTGCCAGCAGCCCTCTTACGGGAGAATTCACCGGGGAGCTGTTTTTT.

This clonotype was counted a single time. The rearrangement joins TRBV7-9 to TRBJ2-7; D is unresolved. This CDR3 is 11 amino acids long. The V gene lost 4 bases and the J gene lost 5 bases, with 6 bases spanning the gap. In germline, CDR1 is SEHNR, CDR2 FQNEAQ (reference sequence). The DNA of the CDR3 is TGTGCCAGCAGCTCTCTAAACGAGCAGTACTTC. Protein sequence: CASSSLNEQYF.

J is TRBJ2-2 and V is TRBV28; no definite D call. This CDR3 is built from 12 residues. Germline loops: CDR1 MDHEN, CDR2 SYDVKM. V gave up 8 bases and J gave up 0 bases, with 4 bases separating them. The CDR3 DNA is TGTGCCAGCCACTCGAACACCGGGGAGCTGTTTTTT. This gives the protein CASHSNTGELFF.

The chain is built from TRBV10-3 and TRBJ2-2, with 9 bases aligning to TRBD2. CDR1 is ENHRY and CDR2 is SYGVKD in the germline V gene. After removal of 7 bases from V and 2 bases from J, the junction contained 5 bases not matched to a gene. The CDR3 sequence is 15 residues long. The CDR3 spells CAIMAGGPNTGELFF. CDR3 sequence (DNA): TGTGCCATCATGGCGGGGGGGCCTAACACCGGGGAGCTGTTTTTT.